This T cell receptor (beta chain) is from a study of T cells in Graves' hyperthyroidism and ophthalmopathy. Criteria for exclusion of patients were uncontrolled infection, other autoimmune disease, pregnancy or lactation. The PBMCs had their origin in approximately 10 ml of fresh peripheral blood. Overall study results and limits: Most thyroid clonotypes expanded above 0.001 were also detected in blood.

As regards this clonotype: What it recognizes is unknown.

CDR1 is LNHDA, CDR2 SQIVND, per germline (reference sequence). The CDR3 is made up of 13 amino acids. V lost 6 bases and J 0 bases, leaving 8 bases between the germline ends. The CDR3 regions of TCR beta were amplified from RNA transcripts. Primed by the HTBI set, a first-round RT-PCR was run on the TCR CDR3. TCRdb recomputed calls from the multiplex PCR reads with MiXCR, one row per CDR3 protein. The profile shows some 700,000 distinct CDR3 sequences, 15% to 20% of them singletons. The chain couples TRBV19 to TRBJ1-2; no clear D. Sequencing input: blood. The sequence was collected from a man aged 50-59 years with Graves' hyperthyroidism. The CDR3 loop is CASSSNANYGYTF. The CDR3 coding sequence is TGTGCCAGTAGCTCCAACGCTAACTATGGCTACACCTTC.